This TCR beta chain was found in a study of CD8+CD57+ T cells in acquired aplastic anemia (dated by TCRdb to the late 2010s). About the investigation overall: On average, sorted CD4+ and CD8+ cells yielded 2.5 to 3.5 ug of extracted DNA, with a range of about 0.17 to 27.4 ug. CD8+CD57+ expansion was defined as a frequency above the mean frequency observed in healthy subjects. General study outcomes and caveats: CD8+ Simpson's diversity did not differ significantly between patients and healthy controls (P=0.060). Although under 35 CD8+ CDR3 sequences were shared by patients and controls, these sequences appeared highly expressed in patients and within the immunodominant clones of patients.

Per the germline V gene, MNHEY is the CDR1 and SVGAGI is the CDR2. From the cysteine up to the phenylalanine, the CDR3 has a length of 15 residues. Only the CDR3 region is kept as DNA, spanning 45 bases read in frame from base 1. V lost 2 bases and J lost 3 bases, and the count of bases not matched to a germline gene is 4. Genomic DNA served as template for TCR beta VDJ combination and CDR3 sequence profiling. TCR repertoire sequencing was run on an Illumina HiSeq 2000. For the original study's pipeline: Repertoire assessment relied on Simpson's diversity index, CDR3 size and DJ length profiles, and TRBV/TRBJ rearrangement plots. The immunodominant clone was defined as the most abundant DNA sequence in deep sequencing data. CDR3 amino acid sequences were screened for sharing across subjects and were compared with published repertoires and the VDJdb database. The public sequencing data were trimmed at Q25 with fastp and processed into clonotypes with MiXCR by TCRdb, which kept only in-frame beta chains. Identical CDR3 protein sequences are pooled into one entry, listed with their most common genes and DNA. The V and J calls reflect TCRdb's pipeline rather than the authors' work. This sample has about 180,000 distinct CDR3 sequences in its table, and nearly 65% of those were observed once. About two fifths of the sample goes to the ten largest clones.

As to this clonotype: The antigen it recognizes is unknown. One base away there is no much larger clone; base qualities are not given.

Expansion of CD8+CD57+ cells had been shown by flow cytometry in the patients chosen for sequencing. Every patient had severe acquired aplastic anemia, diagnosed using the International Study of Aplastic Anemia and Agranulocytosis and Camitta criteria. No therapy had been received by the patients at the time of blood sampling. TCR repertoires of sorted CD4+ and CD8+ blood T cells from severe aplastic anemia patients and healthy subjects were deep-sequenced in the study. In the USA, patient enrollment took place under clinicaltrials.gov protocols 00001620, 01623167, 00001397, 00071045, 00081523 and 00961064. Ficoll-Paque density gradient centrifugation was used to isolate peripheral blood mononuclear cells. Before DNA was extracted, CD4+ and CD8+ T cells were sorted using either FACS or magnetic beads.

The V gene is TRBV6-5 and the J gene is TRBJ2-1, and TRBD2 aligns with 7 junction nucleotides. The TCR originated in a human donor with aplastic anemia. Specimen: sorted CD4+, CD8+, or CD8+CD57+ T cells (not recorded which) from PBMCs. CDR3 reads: CASSYGGEGYNEQFF. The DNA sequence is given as TGTGCCAGCAGTTACGGGGGGGAAGGCTACAATGAGCAGTTCTTC.